The clone carrying this T cell receptor (beta chain) is labeled as medium-sized (0.01 to 0.1%). The same CDR3 is also encoded by other DNA sequences in this sample. From germline, CDR1 is SGHKS and CDR2 YYEKEE (reference sequence). CDR3 length: 11 amino acids. With 6 bases removed from V and 8 bases from J, the gap between germline ends came to 11 bases. This entry is derived from a study of control samples from healthy donors and cancer patients. The assay was immunoSEQ multiplex PCR, and TCRdb's table has in-frame clones only and misses some. The repertoire holds around 110,000 clones, with 93% as singletons.

The sequenced sample was blood. The origin of this receptor is a man aged 30-40 years in good health. The V gene is TRBV5-5, the J gene TRBJ1-1, with D maybe TRBD1 (6 bases). The CDR3 region is CASTTGTEAFF. CDR3 nucleotide sequence: TGTGCCAGCACCACAGGGACCGAAGCTTTCTTT.